This T cell receptor beta chain was recorded in a study of beta chain features in type 1 diabetes listed by TCRdb under 2018. Some background on the complete study: Mean age, gender distribution, total cell number and subset yield were not different between patients and healthy donors. Whereas all 30 or so donors provided naive and central memory subsets, regulatory and stem cell-like memory subsets were isolated from just 8 patients and roughly 8 healthy donors. The study compared the TCRB repertoires of sorted circulating CD4+ T cell subsets in recently diagnosed type 1 diabetes patients with those in matched healthy donors. A total of some 100,000,000 sorted cells were examined across all samples, and the number of cells per subset was strongly correlated with RNA yield. Study-wide findings and limitations: A moderate but significant shortening of TCRB CDR3 length was observed in type 1 diabetes patients in all four CD4+ subsets. HLA sub-analyses involved small numbers of individuals, so any influence of HLA type on TCRB rearrangement remained unresolved. Because cDNA was sequenced instead of genomic DNA, highly expressing activated cells could be over-represented, though the groups showed no difference in activation or CD3 levels. At VDJ recombination sites, patients with type 1 diabetes made fewer insertions and deleted more nucleotides, a pattern implying thymic rearrangement abnormalities. PCR may preferentially amplify shorter templates, but because patient and control samples were amplified and corrected together, any resulting skew would affect both groups equally. The naive, central memory and regulatory TCRB repertoires appeared to resemble one another more closely among patients than among healthy donors.

Remarks on this clone: There is no known antigen for this receptor. Base-call qualities are not available, and no considerably larger clone is one nucleotide away.

The entire amount of isolated RNA was reverse transcribed using the High Capacity cDNA Reverse Transcription Kit, so the sequenced TCRB transcripts were expressed ones. Deep immunoSEQ sequencing was performed on naive, central memory and regulatory T cell samples, with an average of roughly 3.3 million total reads per sample. Sorted cells were lysed in RLT buffer, and RNA was extracted using DNase-treated RNeasy Micro or Mini kits according to cell number. To prevent cross-contamination, each cell subset was processed individually, whereas patient and healthy donor samples were processed jointly. TCRB sequences were amplified from cDNA with the immunoSEQ multiplex PCR, producing 87-bp fragments spanning the CDR3 region. The amplicons were sequenced using the Illumina HiSeq platform. The source study handled its data this way. PCR bias was computationally corrected using synthetic template baselines, reads within Hamming distance 2 were collapsed, and singletons that could not be merged were discarded. Reads were aligned to IMGT to assign V, D and J genes, CDR3 length, and insertions or deletions at six rearrangement sites. Within each subset, clonotype counts were normalized to sorted cell number, after which true diversity and Gini coefficients were computed with the tcR R package. Repertoire sharing was quantified using the overlap coefficient calculated on TCRB nucleotide sequences. The immuneACCESS repertoire file appears here via TCRdb, limited to in-frame rearrangements. These files lack a portion of the clones; in checked studies, under half of the deficit traces to unresolved V genes, and the cause of the others is not known. That table furnishes V, J and clone size, whereas the DNA furnished D and trimming. Recorded for this sample are over 150,000 clones; around 7.8% of them occurred a single time. The ten top clones hold approximately 0.85% of the sample.

Each donor gave one peripheral blood draw, around 0.12 L on average, collected into heparinised tubes. A BD FACSAria II and a panel including CD45RO, CCR7, CD25, CD127, CD95 and CD27 were used to sort naive, central memory, regulatory and stem cell-like memory CD4+ T cells. A purity above 95% was achieved for all sorted populations. PBMCs were isolated immediately by Lymphoprep density gradient centrifugation and stained directly without culture. To minimize batch effects, samples were stained and sorted in pairs, one healthy donor with one patient per experiment. This sequence originates from a woman aged 40 to 50 with type 1 diabetes. The sequenced material came from central memory CD4+ T cells from blood.

CDR3 loop: CASSRNNEKLFF. The nucleotide sequence is TGTGCCAGCAGCAGGAATAATGAAAAACTGTTTTTT. Recombination linked TRBV25-1 to TRBJ1-4; no D gene call is confident. Cut back by 6 bases and 4 bases, the V and J ends lie 6 bases apart. The CDR3 contains 12 residues, cysteine and phenylalanine counted. CDR3 DNA only is kept here, 36 bases in frame from base 1. From the germline V gene, CDR1 is MGHDK and CDR2 is SYGVNS. The entire variable domain, with the stretches around the CDR3 drawn from the reference TRBV25-1 and TRBJ1-4 proteins, is EADIYQTPRYLVIGTGKKITLECSQTMGHDKMYWYQQDPGMELHLIHYSYGVNSTEKGDLSSESTVSRIRTEHFPLTLESARPSHTSQYLCASSRNNEKLFFGSGTQLSVL.